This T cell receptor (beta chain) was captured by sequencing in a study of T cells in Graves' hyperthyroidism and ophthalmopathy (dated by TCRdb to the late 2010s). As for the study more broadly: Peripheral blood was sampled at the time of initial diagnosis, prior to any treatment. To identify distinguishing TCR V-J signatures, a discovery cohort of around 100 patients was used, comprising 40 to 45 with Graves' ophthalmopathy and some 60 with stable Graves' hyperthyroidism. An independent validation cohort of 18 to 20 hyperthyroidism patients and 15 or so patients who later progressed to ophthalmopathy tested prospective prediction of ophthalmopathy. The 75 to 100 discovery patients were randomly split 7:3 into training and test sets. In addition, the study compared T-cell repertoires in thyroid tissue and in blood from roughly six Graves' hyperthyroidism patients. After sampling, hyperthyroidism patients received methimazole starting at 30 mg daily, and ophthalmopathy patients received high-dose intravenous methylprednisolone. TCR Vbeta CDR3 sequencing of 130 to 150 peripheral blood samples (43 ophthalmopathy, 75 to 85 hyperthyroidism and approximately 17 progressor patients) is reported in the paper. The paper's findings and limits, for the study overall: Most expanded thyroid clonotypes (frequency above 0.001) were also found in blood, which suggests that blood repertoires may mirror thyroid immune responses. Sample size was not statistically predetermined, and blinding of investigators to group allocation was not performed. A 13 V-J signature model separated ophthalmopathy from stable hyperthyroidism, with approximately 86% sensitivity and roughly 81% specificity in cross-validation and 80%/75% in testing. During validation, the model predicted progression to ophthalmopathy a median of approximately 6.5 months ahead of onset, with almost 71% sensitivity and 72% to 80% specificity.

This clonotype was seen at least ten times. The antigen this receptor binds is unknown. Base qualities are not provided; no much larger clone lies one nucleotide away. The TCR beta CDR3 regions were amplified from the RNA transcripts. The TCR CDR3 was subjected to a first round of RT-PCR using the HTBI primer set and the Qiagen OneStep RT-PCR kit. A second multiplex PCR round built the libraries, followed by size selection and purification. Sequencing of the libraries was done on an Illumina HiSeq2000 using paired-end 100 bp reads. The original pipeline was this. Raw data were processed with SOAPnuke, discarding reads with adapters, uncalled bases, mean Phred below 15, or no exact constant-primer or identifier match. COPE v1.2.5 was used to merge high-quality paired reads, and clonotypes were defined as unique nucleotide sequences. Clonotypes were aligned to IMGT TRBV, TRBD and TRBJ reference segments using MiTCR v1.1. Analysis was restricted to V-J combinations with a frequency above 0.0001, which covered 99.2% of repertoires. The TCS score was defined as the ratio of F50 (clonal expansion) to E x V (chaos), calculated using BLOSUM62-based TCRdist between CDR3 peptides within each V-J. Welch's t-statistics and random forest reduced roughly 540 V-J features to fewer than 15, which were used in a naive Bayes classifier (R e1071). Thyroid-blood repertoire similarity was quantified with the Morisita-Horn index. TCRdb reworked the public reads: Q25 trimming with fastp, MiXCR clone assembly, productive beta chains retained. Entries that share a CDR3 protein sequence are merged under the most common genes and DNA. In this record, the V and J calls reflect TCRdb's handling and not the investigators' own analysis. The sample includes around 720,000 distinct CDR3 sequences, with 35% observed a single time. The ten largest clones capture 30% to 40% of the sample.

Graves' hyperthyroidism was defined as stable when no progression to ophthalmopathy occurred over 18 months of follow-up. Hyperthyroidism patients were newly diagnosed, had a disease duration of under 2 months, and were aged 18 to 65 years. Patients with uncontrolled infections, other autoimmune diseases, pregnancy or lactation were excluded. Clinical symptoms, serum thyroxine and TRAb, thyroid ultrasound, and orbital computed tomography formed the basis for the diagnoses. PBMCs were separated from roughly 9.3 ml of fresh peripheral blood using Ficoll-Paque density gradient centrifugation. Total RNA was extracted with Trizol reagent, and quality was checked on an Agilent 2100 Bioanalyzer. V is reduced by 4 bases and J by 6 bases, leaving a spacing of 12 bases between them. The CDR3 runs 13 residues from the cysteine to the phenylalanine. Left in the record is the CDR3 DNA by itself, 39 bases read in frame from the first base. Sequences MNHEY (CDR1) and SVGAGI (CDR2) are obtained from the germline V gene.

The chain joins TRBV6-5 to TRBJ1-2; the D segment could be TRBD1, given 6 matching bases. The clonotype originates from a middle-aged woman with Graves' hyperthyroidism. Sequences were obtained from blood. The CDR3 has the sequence CASSSATGHGYTF. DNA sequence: TGTGCCAGCAGTTCAGCCACAGGGCATGGCTACACCTTC.